The sequence of this T cell receptor beta chain was determined in a study of blood T cell repertoires in COVID-19. Data came from immunoSEQ multiplex PCR; TCRdb stores just in-frame clones and leaves some out. Altogether 200,000 or so clones are present, approximately 92% being singletons, with the ten largest covering about 3.3%. The germline CDR1 and CDR2 sequences are KGHDR and SFDVKD. J lost 9 bases, V lost 9 bases, and 12 bases had no gene match. The CDR3 sequence is 14 residues long. Membership in each cohort depended on participant-reported clinical history. This TCR derives from a woman between 18 and 29 years old in a cohort exposed to, infected with or recovered from COVID-19 (not recorded which). Specimen: PBMCs or T cells enriched from blood (not recorded which). V and J are TRBV24-1 and TRBJ2-1; TRBD2 matches 8 bases. DNA of the CDR3: TGTGCCACCGGAACCGTGCTAGCGGGCGGTGAGCAGTTCTTC. Protein: CATGTVLAGGEQFF.